This T cell receptor (beta chain) was documented in a study of blood T cell repertoires in COVID-19. Looking at the study overall: Whether acute or convalescent, the COVID-19 samples came from the United States, Italy and Spain. T cells, B-cell-depleted T cells, or PBMCs supplied cDNA or gDNA.

The CDR3 runs 14 residues. Looked up from germline, CDR1 is SNHLY and CDR2 is FYNNEI. The ends were cut back, 10 bases at V and 5 bases at J, with 15 bases in the middle. Authors' analysis steps: Researchers report that nucleated cell counts were estimated from reference gene primer amplification. The assay was immunoSEQ multiplex PCR, and TCRdb's table has in-frame clones only and misses some. V and J calls and clone size follow that table, whereas D and trimming were derived from the DNA. In the table there are roughly 220,000 clones, approximately 84% of which are singletons. Specimen: peripheral blood. The TCR sequence derives from a man aged 50 to 59 who had recovered from COVID-19. This chain connects TRBV2 to TRBJ1-6; the D gene is possibly TRBD1 (6 bases). The CDR3 is CANSLDRDNSPLHF. DNA of the CDR3: TGTGCCAACTCCCTGGACAGAGATAATTCACCCCTCCACTTT.